This T cell receptor (beta chain) was sequenced for a study of cytomegalovirus exposure and HLA in healthy donors. 60 Vbeta and 13 Jbeta primers were used in PCR. Clones were read by immunoSEQ multiplex PCR, and TCRdb kept only the in-frame ones, dropping some. This table has roughly 58,000 clones, 75% to 85% appearing once. This CDR3 is built from 14 residues. Germline-derived CDR1 and CDR2 are GTSNPN and SVGIG (reference sequence). Trimming took 0 bases from V and 6 from J, leaving 15 bases between them. The chain combines TRBV30 with TRBJ2-7, with D perhaps TRBD2 (5 bases). The sample taken for sequencing was PBMCs. This TCR came from a human donor in good health. Here the CDR3 DNA reads TGTGCCTGGAGTGTATCCCTAGCAGTTGTCGAGCAGTACTTC. It is translated as CAWSVSLAVVEQYF.